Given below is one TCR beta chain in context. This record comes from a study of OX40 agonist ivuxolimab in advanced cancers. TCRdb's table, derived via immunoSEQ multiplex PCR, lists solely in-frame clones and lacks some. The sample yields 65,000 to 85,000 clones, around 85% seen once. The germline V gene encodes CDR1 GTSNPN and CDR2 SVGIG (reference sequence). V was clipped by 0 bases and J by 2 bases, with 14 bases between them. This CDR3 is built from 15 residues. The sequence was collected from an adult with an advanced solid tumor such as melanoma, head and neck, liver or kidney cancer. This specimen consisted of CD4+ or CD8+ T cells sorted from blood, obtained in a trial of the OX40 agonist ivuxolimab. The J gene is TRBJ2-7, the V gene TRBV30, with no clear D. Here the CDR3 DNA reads TGTGCCTGGAGTGTACTATACGAGGAACCCTACGAGCAGTACTTC. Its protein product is CAWSVLYEEPYEQYF.